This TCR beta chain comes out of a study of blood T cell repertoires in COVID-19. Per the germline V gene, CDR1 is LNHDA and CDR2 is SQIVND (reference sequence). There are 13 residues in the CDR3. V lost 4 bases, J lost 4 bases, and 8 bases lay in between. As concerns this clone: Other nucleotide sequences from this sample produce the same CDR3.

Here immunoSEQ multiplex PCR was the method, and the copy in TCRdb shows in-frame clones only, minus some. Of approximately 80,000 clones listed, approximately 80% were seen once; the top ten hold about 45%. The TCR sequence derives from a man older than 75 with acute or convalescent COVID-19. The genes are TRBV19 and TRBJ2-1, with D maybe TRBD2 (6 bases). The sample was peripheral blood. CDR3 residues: CASSNRGYNEQFF. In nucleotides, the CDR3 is TGTGCCAGTAGTAATCGGGGGTACAATGAGCAGTTCTTC.